Each of the 5 T cell receptor beta chains below was sequenced from the same sample in a study of blood T cell repertoires in COVID-19. Repertoires were generated with immunoSEQ multiplex PCR, while TCRdb's copy carries only in-frame clones and drops some. The sample yields around 370,000 clones, roughly 89% seen once. Sequences were obtained from peripheral blood. The receptors were gathered from a woman in her late teens or twenties who had recovered from COVID-19.

The V gene is TRBV19, the J gene TRBJ1-1, with 8 bases fitting TRBD1. There are 14 residues in the CDR3. Looked up from germline, CDR1 is LNHDA and CDR2 is SQIVND (reference sequence). The junction had 7 bases not matched to a gene; V was cut back by 6 bases and J by 4 bases. The CDR3 DNA reads TGTGCCAGTAGGACCCGGACAGGGCGCACTGAAGCTTTCTTT. Its protein product is CASRTRTGRTEAFF.

In this sample, this clone turned up once. The chain combines TRBV18 with TRBJ1-3; 10 positions agree with TRBD1. The CDR3 has 15 residues. Losses at the gene ends were 0 bases for V and 9 bases for J; bases not matched to a gene: 5. Per the germline V gene, CDR1 is KGHSH and CDR2 is LQKENI. Here the CDR3 reads CASSPPPTGGSTIYF. CDR3 in DNA: TGTGCCAGCTCACCACCTCCGACAGGGGGCAGCACCATATATTTT.

This chain connects TRBV5-1 to TRBJ2-3; 9 bases align to TRBD2. V lost 3 bases to trimming and J lost 5 bases; unmatched junction nucleotides: 7. The CDR3 sequence is 15 residues long. Germline V gene data show CDR1 as SGHRS and CDR2 as YFSETQ. The CDR3, as DNA: TGCGCCAGCAGCTCGTTAGCGGGAGCGGGAGATACGCAGTATTTT. The encoded protein is CASSSLAGAGDTQYF.

The rearrangement uses TRBV19 and TRBJ2-1; 8 nucleotides line up with TRBD2. The CDR3 consists of 13 residues. The V gene end was trimmed by 6 bases and the J gene end by 5 bases; junction bases not matched to a gene: 3. CDR1 and CDR2 (germline): LNHDA, SQIVND (reference sequence). The CDR3 is CASSGRGNNEQFF. CDR3 sequence (DNA): TGTGCCAGTAGCGGGAGGGGTAACAATGAGCAGTTCTTC.

DNA for the CDR3: TGTGCCAGCAGAGGCCTGAGCGGGACTCAATACAATGAGCAGTTCTTC. Its translation is CASRGLSGTQYNEQFF. This chain links TRBV25-1 with TRBJ2-1, with TRBD2 matching over 7 bases. Germline lookup yields CDR1 MGHDK and CDR2 SYGVNS. Trimming took 6 bases from V and 4 from J; bases not matched to a gene: 12. The CDR3 contains 16 residues.